A single T cell receptor (beta chain) is shown here with its context. The CDR3 length is 16 residues. V shed 2 bases and J shed 4 bases, with 16 bases lying between them. Germline-derived CDR1 and CDR2 are LGHNA and YSLEER. The data derive from a study of sequential checkpoint blockade in melanoma. Measured with immunoSEQ multiplex PCR; TCRdb has only the in-frame clones, and not every one. Of under 15,000 clones listed, just under 85% are singletons. Treatment denoted: randomized to nivolumab then ipilimumab (arm A) or the reverse (arm B). Live CD3+CD8+ CD19− CD56− cells were sorted from PBMCs. The rearrangement joins TRBV4-3 to TRBJ2-3; no clear D gene. The material sequenced was CD8+ T cells sorted from blood (inferred from file names), taken from a patient given nivolumab and ipilimumab in sequence. The TCR was taken from a human donor with melanoma. The CDR3 coding sequence is TGCGCCAGCAGCCAAATGGATGGCAGCCGGGCAGATACGCAGTATTTT. Its protein is CASSQMDGSRADTQYF.